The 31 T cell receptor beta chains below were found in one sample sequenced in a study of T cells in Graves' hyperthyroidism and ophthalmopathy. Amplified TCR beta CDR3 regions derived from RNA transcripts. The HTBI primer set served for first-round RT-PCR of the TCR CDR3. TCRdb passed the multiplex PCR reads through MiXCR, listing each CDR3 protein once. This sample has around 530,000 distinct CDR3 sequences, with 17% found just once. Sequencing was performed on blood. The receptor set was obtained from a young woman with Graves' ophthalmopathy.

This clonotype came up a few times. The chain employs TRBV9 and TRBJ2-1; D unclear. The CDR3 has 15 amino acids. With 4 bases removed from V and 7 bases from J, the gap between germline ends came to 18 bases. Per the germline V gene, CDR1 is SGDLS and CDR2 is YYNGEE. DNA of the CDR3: TGTGCCAGCAGCATAACTGGTGGCCGTGTGAATGAGCAGTTCTTC. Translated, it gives CASSITGGRVNEQFF.

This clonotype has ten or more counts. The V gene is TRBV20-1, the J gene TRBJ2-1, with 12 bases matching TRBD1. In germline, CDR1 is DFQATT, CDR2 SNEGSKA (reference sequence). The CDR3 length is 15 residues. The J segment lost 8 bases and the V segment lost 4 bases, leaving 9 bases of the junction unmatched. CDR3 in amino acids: CSATSRDRGLYEQFF. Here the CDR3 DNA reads TGCAGTGCTACCTCGCGGGACAGGGGGCTGTATGAGCAGTTCTTC.

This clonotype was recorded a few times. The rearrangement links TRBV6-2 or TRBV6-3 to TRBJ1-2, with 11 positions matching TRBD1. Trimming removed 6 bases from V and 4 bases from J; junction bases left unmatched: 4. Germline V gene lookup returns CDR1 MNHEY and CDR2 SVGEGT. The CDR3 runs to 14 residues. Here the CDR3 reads CASSGTGGVYGYTF. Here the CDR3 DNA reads TGTGCCAGCAGCGGGACAGGGGGAGTCTATGGCTACACCTTC.

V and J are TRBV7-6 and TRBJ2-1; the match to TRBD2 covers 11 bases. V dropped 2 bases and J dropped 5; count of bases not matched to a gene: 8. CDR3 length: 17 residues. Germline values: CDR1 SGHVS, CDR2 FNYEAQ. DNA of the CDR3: TGTGCCAGCAGCTTATATTCCGGGACTAGCGGAAACAATGAGCAGTTCTTC. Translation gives CASSLYSGTSGNNEQFF.

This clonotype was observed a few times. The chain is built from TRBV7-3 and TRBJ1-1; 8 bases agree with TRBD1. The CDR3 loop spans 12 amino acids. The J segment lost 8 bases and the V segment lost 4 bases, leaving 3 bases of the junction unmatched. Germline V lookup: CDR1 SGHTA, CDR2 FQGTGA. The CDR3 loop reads CASSYTGGEAFF. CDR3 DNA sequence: TGTGCCAGCAGCTATACAGGGGGAGAAGCTTTCTTT.

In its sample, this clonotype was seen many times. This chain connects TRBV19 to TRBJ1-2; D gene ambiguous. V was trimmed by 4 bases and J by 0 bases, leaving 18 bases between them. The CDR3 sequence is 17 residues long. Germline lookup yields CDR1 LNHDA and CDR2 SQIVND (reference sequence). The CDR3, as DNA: TGTGCCAGTAGTAGAGGGTTAGTGGCACCAACTAACTATGGCTACACCTTC. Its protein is CASSRGLVAPTNYGYTF.

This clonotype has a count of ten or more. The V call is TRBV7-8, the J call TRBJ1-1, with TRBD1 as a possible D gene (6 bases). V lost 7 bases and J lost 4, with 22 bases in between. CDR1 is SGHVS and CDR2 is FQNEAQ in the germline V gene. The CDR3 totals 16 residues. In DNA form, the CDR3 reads TGTGCCAGCACATACCGGGACATCCAGGTCGGCACTGAAGCTTTCTTT. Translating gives CASTYRDIQVGTEAFF.

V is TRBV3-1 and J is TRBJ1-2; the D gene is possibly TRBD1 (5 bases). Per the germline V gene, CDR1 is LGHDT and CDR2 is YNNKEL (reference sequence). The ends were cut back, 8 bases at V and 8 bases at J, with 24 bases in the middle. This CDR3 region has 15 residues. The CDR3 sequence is CASGRRSGEFRGYTF. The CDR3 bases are TGTGCCAGCGGCCGAAGATCGGGGGAATTCCGAGGCTACACCTTC.

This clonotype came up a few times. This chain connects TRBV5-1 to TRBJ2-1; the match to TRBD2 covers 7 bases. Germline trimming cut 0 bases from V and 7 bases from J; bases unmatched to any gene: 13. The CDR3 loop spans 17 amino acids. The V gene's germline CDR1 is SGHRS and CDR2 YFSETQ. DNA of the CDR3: TGCGCCAGCAGCTTGGCATTGCGGGAGCACATAAGGAATGAGCAGTTCTTC. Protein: CASSLALREHIRNEQFF. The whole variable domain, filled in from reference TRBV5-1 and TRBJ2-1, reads KAGVTQTPRYLIKTRGQQVTLSCSPISGHRSVSWYQQTPGQGLQFLFEYFSETQRNKGNFPGRFSGRQFSNSRSEMNVSTLELGDSALYLCASSLALREHIRNEQFFGPGTRLTVL.

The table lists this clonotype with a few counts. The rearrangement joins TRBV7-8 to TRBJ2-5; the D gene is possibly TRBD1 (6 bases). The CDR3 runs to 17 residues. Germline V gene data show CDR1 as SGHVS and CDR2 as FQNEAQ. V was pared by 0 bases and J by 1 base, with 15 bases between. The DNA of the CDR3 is TGTGCCAGCAGCTTAGCGTATCGGACAGCAACCCAAGAGACCCAGTACTTC. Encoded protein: CASSLAYRTATQETQYF. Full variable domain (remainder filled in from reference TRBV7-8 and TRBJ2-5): GAGVSQSPRYKVAKRGQDVALRCDPISGHVSLFWYQQALGQGPEFLTYFQNEAQLDKSGLPSDRFFAERPEGSVSTLKIQRTQQEDSAVYLCASSLAYRTATQETQYFGPGTRLLVL.

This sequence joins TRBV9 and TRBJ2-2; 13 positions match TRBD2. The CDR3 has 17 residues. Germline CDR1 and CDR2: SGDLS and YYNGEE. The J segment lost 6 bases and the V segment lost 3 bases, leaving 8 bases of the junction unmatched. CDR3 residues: CASSADPGLAGAGELFF. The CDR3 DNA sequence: TGTGCCAGCAGCGCCGACCCTGGACTAGCGGGAGCCGGGGAGCTGTTTTTT.

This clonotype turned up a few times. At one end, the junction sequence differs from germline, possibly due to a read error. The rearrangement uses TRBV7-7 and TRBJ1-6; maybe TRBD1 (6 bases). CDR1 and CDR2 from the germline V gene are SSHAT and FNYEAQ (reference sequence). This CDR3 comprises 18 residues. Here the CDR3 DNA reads TGTGCTAGCAGCGCATACTCCGGGACACTGAGAGCCAATTCACCCCTCCACTTT. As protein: CASSAYSGTLRANSPLHF.

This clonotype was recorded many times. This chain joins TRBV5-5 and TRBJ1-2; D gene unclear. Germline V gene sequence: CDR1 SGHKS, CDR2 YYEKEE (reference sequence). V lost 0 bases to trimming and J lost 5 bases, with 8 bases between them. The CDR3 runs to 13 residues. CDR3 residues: CASSLGPTYGYTF. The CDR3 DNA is TGTGCCAGCAGCTTGGGGCCCACGTATGGCTACACCTTC.

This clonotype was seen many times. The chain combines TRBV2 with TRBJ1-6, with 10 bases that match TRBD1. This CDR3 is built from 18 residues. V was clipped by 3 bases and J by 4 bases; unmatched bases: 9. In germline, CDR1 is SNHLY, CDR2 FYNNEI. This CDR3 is CASSEMRDRGIYNSPLHF. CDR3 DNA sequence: TGTGCCAGCAGTGAGATGCGGGACAGGGGTATTTATAATTCACCCCTCCACTTT. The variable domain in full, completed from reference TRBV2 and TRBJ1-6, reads EPEVTQTPSHQVTQMGQEVILRCVPISNHLYFYWYRQILGQKVEFLVSFYNNEISEKSEIFDDQFSVERPDGSNFTLKIRSTKLEDSAMYFCASSEMRDRGIYNSPLHFGNGTRLTVT.

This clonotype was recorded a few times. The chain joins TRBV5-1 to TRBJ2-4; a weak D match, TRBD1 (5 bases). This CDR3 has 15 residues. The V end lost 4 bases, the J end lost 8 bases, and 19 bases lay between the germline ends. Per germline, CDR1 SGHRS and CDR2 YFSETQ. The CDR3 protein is CASSNRKGLGHIQYF. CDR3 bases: TGCGCCAGCAGCAATCGGAAGGGGCTAGGACACATTCAGTACTTC. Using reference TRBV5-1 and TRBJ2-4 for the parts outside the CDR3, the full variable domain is KAGVTQTPRYLIKTRGQQVTLSCSPISGHRSVSWYQQTPGQGLQFLFEYFSETQRNKGNFPGRFSGRQFSNSRSEMNVSTLELGDSALYLCASSNRKGLGHIQYFGAGTRLSVL.

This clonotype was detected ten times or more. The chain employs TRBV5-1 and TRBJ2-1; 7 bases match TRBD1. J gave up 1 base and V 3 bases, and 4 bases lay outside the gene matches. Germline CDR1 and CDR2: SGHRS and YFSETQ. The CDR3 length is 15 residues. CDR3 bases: TGCGCCAGCAGCTCCAGACAGGGTTCCTACAATGAGCAGTTCTTC. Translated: CASSSRQGSYNEQFF.

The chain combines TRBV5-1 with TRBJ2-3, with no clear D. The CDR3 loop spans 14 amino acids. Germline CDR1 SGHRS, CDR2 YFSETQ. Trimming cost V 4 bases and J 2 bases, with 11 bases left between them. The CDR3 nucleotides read TGCGCCAGCAGCCTCACCCGGTACACAGATACGCAGTATTTT. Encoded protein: CASSLTRYTDTQYF.

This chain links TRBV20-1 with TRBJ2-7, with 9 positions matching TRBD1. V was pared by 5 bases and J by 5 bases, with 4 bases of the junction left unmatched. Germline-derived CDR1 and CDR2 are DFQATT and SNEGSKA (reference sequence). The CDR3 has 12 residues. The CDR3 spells CSADRGGHEQYF. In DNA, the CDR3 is TGCAGTGCTGACAGGGGGGGCCACGAGCAGTACTTC.

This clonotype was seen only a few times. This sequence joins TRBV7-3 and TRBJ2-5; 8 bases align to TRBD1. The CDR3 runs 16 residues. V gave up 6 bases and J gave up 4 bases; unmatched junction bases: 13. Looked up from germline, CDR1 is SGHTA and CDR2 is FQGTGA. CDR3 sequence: CASSLLGQGGRETQYF. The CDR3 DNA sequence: TGTGCCAGCAGTCTACTCGGACAGGGTGGGAGAGAGACCCAGTACTTC.

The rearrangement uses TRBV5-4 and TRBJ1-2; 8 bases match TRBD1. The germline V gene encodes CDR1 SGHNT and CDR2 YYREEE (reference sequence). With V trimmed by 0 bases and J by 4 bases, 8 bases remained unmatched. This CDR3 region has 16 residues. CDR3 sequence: CASSLGDGQGGYGYTF. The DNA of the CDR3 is TGTGCCAGCAGCTTGGGAGACGGACAGGGTGGCTATGGCTACACCTTC.

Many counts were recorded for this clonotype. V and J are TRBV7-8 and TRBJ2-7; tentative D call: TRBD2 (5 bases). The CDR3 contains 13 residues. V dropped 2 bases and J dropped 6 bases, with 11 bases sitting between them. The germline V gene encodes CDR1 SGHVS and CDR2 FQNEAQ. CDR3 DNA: TGTGCCAGCAGCTTAACGATAGGAGGCGAGCAGTACTTC. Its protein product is CASSLTIGGEQYF. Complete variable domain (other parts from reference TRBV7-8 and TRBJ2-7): GAGVSQSPRYKVAKRGQDVALRCDPISGHVSLFWYQQALGQGPEFLTYFQNEAQLDKSGLPSDRFFAERPEGSVSTLKIQRTQQEDSAVYLCASSLTIGGEQYFGPGTRLTVT.

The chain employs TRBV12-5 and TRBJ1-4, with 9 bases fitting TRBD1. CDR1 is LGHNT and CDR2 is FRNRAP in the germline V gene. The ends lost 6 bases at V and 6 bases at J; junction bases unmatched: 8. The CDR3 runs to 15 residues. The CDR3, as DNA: TGTGCTAGTGGCACCCTAACAGGGGGCGATGAAAAACTGTTTTTT. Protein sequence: CASGTLTGGDEKLFF. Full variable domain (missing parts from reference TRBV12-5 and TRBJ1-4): DARVTQTPRHKVTEMGQEVTMRCQPILGHNTVFWYRQTMMQGLELLAYFRNRAPLDDSGMPKDRFSAEMPDATLATLKIQPSEPRDSAVYFCASGTLTGGDEKLFFGSGTQLSVL.

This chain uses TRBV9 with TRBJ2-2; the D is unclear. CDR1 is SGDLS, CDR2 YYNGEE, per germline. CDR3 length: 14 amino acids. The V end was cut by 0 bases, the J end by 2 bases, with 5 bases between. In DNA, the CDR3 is TGTGCCAGCAGCGTAGAACAAAACACCGGGGAGCTGTTTTTT. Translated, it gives CASSVEQNTGELFF. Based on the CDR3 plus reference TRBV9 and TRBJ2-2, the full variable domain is DSGVTQTPKHLITATGQRVTLRCSPRSGDLSVYWYQQSLDQGLQFLIQYYNGEERAKGNILERFSAQQFPDLHSELNLSSLELGDSALYFCASSVEQNTGELFFGEGSRLTVL.

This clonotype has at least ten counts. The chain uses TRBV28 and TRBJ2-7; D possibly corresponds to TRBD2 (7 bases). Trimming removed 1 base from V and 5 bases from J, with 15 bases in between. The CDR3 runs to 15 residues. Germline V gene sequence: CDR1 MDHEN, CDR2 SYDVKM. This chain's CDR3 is CASSLLRGRSNEQYF. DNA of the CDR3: TGTGCCAGCAGTTTATTGCGGGGGCGCAGTAACGAGCAGTACTTC.

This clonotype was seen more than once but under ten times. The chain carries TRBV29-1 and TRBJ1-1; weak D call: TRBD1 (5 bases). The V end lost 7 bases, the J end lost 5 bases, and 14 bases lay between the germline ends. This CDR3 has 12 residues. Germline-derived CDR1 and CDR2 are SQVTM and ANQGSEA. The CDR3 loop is CSGGEEGTEAFF. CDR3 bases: TGCAGCGGAGGGGAGGAGGGGACTGAAGCTTTCTTT.

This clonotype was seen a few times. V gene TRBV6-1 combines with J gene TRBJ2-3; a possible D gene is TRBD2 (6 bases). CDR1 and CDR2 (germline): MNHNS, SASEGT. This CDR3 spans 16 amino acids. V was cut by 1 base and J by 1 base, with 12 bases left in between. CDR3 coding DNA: TGTGCCAGCAGTGAAGTGGGAGGCAGCCGCACAGATACGCAGTATTTT. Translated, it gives CASSEVGGSRTDTQYF.

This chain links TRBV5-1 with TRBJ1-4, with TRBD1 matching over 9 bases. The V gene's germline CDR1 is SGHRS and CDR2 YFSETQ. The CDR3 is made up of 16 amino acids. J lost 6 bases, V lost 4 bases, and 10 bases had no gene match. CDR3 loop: CASSPYSGTGYEKLFF. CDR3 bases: TGCGCCAGCAGCCCATATTCCGGGACAGGGTATGAAAAACTGTTTTTT.

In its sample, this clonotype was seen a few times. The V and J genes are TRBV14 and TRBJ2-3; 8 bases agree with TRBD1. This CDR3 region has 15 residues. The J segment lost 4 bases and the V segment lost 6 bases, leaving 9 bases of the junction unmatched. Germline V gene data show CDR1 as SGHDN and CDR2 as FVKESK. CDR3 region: CASRSGQGGADTQYF. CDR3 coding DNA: TGTGCCAGCAGGTCCGGACAGGGCGGCGCAGATACGCAGTATTTT.

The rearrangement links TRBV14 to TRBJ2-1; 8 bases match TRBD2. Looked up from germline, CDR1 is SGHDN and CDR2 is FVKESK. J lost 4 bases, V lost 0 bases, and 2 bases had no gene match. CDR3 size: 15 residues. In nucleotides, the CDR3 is TGTGCCAGCAGCCAAGAGATAGCGGGGTACAATGAGCAGTTCTTC. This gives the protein CASSQEIAGYNEQFF. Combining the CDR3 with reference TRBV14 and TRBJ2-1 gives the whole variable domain EAGVTQFPSHSVIEKGQTVTLRCDPISGHDNLYWYRRVMGKEIKFLLHFVKESKQDESGMPNNRFLAERTGGTYSTLKVQPAELEDSGVYFCASSQEIAGYNEQFFGPGTRLTVL.

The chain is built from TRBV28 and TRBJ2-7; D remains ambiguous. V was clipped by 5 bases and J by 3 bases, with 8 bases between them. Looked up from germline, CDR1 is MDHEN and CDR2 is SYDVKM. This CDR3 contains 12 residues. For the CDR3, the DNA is TGTGCCAGCAGTCCCATCAGCTACGAGCAGTACTTC. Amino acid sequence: CASSPISYEQYF.

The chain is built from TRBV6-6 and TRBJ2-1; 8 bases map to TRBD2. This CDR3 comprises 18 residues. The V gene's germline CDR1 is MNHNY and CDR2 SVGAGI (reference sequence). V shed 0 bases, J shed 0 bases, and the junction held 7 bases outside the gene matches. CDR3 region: CASSYSPVSGSSYNEQFF. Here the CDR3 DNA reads TGTGCCAGCAGTTACTCGCCGGTCAGCGGGAGCTCCTACAATGAGCAGTTCTTC.